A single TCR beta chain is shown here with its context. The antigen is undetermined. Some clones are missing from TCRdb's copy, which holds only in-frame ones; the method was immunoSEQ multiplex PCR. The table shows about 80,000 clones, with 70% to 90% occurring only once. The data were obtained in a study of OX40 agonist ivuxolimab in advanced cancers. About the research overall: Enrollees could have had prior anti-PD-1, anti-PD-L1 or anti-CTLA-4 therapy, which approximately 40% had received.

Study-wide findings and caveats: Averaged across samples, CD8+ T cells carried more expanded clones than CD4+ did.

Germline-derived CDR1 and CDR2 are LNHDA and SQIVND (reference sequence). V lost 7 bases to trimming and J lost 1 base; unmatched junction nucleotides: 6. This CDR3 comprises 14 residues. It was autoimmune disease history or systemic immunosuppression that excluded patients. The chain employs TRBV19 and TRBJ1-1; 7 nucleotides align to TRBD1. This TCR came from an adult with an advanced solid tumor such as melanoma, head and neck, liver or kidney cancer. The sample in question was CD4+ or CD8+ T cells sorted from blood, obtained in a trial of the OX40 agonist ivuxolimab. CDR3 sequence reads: CASTPGQANTEAFF. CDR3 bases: TGTGCCAGTACCCCCGGACAGGCGAACACTGAAGCTTTCTTT.